This T cell receptor beta chain stems from a study of control samples from healthy donors and cancer patients. Some clones are missing from TCRdb's copy, which holds only in-frame ones; the method was immunoSEQ multiplex PCR. Among some 110,000 clones listed, about 94% were seen once. CDR1 and CDR2 (germline): MNHEY, SMNVEV (reference sequence). This CDR3 has 12 amino acids. The V and J ends lost 6 bases and 1 base respectively, with 6 bases between them. This TCR came from a man between 25 and 39 years old in good health. Sequencing used blood. The chain employs TRBV27 and TRBJ1-1, with D possibly TRBD1 on 5 matching bases. The CDR3 reads CASRGRNTEAFF. The CDR3 nucleotides read TGTGCCAGCAGGGGACGGAACACTGAAGCTTTCTTT.